The rows below give T cell receptor beta chains drawn from one sample of a study of blood T cell repertoires in COVID-19. Measured with immunoSEQ multiplex PCR; TCRdb has only the in-frame clones, and not every one. The sample holds about 270,000 clones, around 90% seen once. What was sequenced was PBMCs or T cells enriched from blood (not recorded which). The receptors here all came from a woman aged 40-49 years with acute COVID-19. Each CDR3 is given with its conserved first and last residue. Fields, in order: D gene, V gene, J gene, clone size, CDR3 protein, CDR3 DNA. The D gene is left open where the match is weak. Only part of the rows carry a size: once, few, many, or a class if the clone is expanded.

d_call: TRBD1
v_call: TRBV19
j_call: TRBJ1-1
clone_size: -
cdr3_aa: CASRPTGYTEAFF
cdr3_nt: TGTGCCAGTAGGCCGACAGGGTACACTGAAGCTTTCTTT

d_call: -
v_call: TRBV18
j_call: TRBJ2-7
clone_size: -
cdr3_aa: CASSPTPGSSYEQYF
cdr3_nt: TGTGCCAGCTCACCTACACCGGGATCCTCCTACGAGCAGTACTTC

d_call: TRBD2
v_call: TRBV6-1
j_call: TRBJ2-2
clone_size: -
cdr3_aa: CASSGPSGGNTGELFF
cdr3_nt: TGTGCCAGCAGTGGCCCTAGCGGGGGGAACACCGGGGAGCTGTTTTTT

d_call: -
v_call: TRBV27
j_call: TRBJ2-3
clone_size: once
cdr3_aa: CASSPWGPGTQYF
cdr3_nt: TGTGCCAGCAGTCCGTGGGGGCCTGGTACGCAGTATTTT

d_call: TRBD1
v_call: TRBV3-1/TRBV3-2
j_call: TRBJ1-1
clone_size: -
cdr3_aa: CASSHRGRRTEAFF
cdr3_nt: TGTGCCAGCAGTCACAGGGGGCGAAGGACTGAAGCTTTCTTT

d_call: TRBD1
v_call: TRBV4-1
j_call: TRBJ2-1
clone_size: -
cdr3_aa: CASSPVAGGTEQFF
cdr3_nt: TGCGCCAGCAGCCCCGTGGCAGGGGGCACTGAGCAGTTCTTC

d_call: TRBD2
v_call: TRBV19
j_call: TRBJ2-1
clone_size: -
cdr3_aa: CASSGPGLAGVQEFF
cdr3_nt: TGTGCCAGTAGTGGGCCGGGACTAGCGGGGGTTCAGGAGTTCTTC

d_call: -
v_call: TRBV9
j_call: TRBJ1-2
clone_size: few
cdr3_aa: CASSSAGGAANYGYTF
cdr3_nt: TGTGCCAGCAGCTCCGCGGGGGGGGCGGCTAACTATGGCTACACCTTC

d_call: -
v_call: TRBV2
j_call: TRBJ2-1
clone_size: -
cdr3_aa: CASRRQLSYNEQFF
cdr3_nt: TGTGCCAGCAGGCGACAGCTCTCCTACAATGAGCAGTTCTTC

d_call: -
v_call: TRBV12-3/TRBV12-4
j_call: TRBJ2-1
clone_size: once
cdr3_aa: CACRGGGYNEQFF
cdr3_nt: TGTGCCTGCAGGGGGGGAGGGTACAATGAGCAGTTCTTC

d_call: -
v_call: TRBV28
j_call: TRBJ2-7
clone_size: -
cdr3_aa: CASSLFRGPYEQYF
cdr3_nt: TGTGCCAGCAGTTTATTCAGGGGACCCTACGAGCAGTACTTC

d_call: TRBD1
v_call: TRBV6-5
j_call: TRBJ2-7
clone_size: -
cdr3_aa: CASGQGSTYEQYF
cdr3_nt: TGTGCCAGTGGACAGGGAAGTACCTACGAGCAGTACTTC

d_call: -
v_call: TRBV18
j_call: TRBJ2-5
clone_size: -
cdr3_aa: CASSQTATPGETQYF
cdr3_nt: TGTGCCAGCTCACAGACAGCGACCCCGGGAGAGACCCAGTACTTC

d_call: TRBD2
v_call: TRBV19
j_call: TRBJ2-3
clone_size: -
cdr3_aa: CASSKREGSDTQYF
cdr3_nt: TGTGCCAGTAGTAAGCGGGAGGGCTCAGATACGCAGTATTTT

d_call: TRBD1
v_call: TRBV5-6
j_call: TRBJ1-2
clone_size: -
cdr3_aa: CASSSVQGASYGYTF
cdr3_nt: TGTGCCAGCAGCTCCGTACAGGGGGCTTCCTATGGCTACACCTTC

d_call: TRBD2
v_call: TRBV28
j_call: TRBJ2-1
clone_size: -
cdr3_aa: CASSPSSGRAGGNEQFF
cdr3_nt: TGTGCCAGCAGTCCTTCTAGCGGGAGGGCCGGTGGTAATGAGCAGTTCTTC

d_call: -
v_call: TRBV9
j_call: TRBJ1-2
clone_size: -
cdr3_aa: CASSVDSANYGYTF
cdr3_nt: TGTGCCAGCAGCGTGGACAGTGCGAACTATGGCTACACCTTC

d_call: TRBD1
v_call: TRBV6-2/TRBV6-3
j_call: TRBJ2-2
clone_size: -
cdr3_aa: CASSTGQGDTGELFF
cdr3_nt: TGTGCCAGCAGTACGGGACAGGGGGACACCGGGGAGCTGTTTTTT

d_call: -
v_call: TRBV20-1
j_call: TRBJ2-7
clone_size: -
cdr3_aa: CSARQYYEQYF
cdr3_nt: TGCAGTGCTAGACAGTATTACGAGCAGTACTTC

d_call: TRBD2
v_call: TRBV5-1
j_call: TRBJ2-3
clone_size: -
cdr3_aa: CASSLDGGGADTQYF
cdr3_nt: TGCGCCAGCAGCTTGGATGGCGGGGGGGCAGATACGCAGTATTTT

d_call: -
v_call: TRBV7-3
j_call: TRBJ1-6
clone_size: -
cdr3_aa: CASRSGREGSPLHF
cdr3_nt: TGTGCCAGCAGGTCCGGCAGGGAAGGTTCACCCCTCCACTTT

d_call: TRBD1
v_call: TRBV7-8
j_call: TRBJ1-4
clone_size: -
cdr3_aa: CASSPRTGKAEKLFF
cdr3_nt: TGTGCCAGCAGCCCCCGGACAGGGAAGGCGGAAAAACTGTTTTTT

d_call: TRBD2
v_call: TRBV10-3
j_call: TRBJ2-7
clone_size: -
cdr3_aa: CAISVLAGGPRAEQYF
cdr3_nt: TGTGCCATCAGTGTGCTAGCGGGAGGGCCAAGGGCCGAGCAGTACTTC

d_call: TRBD2
v_call: TRBV5-1
j_call: TRBJ2-3
clone_size: -
cdr3_aa: CASSLVVRGATDTQYF
cdr3_nt: TGCGCCAGCAGCTTGGTTGTGCGGGGGGCCACAGATACGCAGTATTTT

d_call: -
v_call: TRBV27
j_call: TRBJ2-5
clone_size: -
cdr3_aa: CASSLSYSQETQYF
cdr3_nt: TGTGCCAGCAGTTTATCGTACAGCCAAGAGACCCAGTACTTC

d_call: -
v_call: TRBV6-5
j_call: TRBJ1-1
clone_size: -
cdr3_aa: CASIRDRGIGSEAFF
cdr3_nt: TGTGCCAGCATCAGAGATCGGGGGATTGGCTCTGAAGCTTTCTTT

d_call: TRBD1
v_call: TRBV27
j_call: TRBJ1-5
clone_size: -
cdr3_aa: CASSPRDRANQPQHF
cdr3_nt: TGTGCCAGCAGCCCCCGGGACAGGGCCAATCAGCCCCAGCATTTT

d_call: TRBD1
v_call: TRBV28
j_call: TRBJ1-1
clone_size: -
cdr3_aa: CASSFLGTGMNTEAFF
cdr3_nt: TGTGCCAGCAGTTTCTTGGGGACAGGGATGAACACTGAAGCTTTCTTT

d_call: -
v_call: TRBV21-1
j_call: TRBJ2-7
clone_size: once
cdr3_aa: CASSGRTEIYEQYF
cdr3_nt: TGTGCCAGCAGCGGGAGGACGGAAATCTACGAGCAGTACTTC

d_call: TRBD2
v_call: TRBV9
j_call: TRBJ2-5
clone_size: -
cdr3_aa: CASSVYATSGGGETQYF
cdr3_nt: TGTGCCAGCAGCGTATACGCAACTAGCGGGGGTGGAGAGACCCAGTACTTC

d_call: TRBD2
v_call: TRBV29-1
j_call: TRBJ2-1
clone_size: -
cdr3_aa: CSVELAGEFLQFF
cdr3_nt: TGCAGCGTTGAACTAGCGGGGGAATTTTTACAGTTCTTC

d_call: -
v_call: TRBV12-3/TRBV12-4
j_call: TRBJ2-1
clone_size: -
cdr3_aa: CASSRGSEQFF
cdr3_nt: TGTGCCAGCAGTCGTGGGAGCGAGCAGTTCTTC